Listed below are T cell receptor beta chains from one sample, sequenced in a study of T cells in Graves' hyperthyroidism and ophthalmopathy. MiXCR, run by TCRdb on the multiplex PCR reads, gives a single entry per CDR3 protein. The profile covers some 600,000 distinct CDR3 sequences, with 11% to 15% appearing a single time and around 5.4% taken by the ten largest. Sequenced: blood. The receptor set was obtained from a woman in her 30s with Graves' hyperthyroidism that later progressed to Graves' ophthalmopathy. CDR3s include the opening cysteine and the closing phenylalanine or tryptophan. The D gene is left open where the match is weak. Expanded clones get a size class; other rows say once, few or many, or leave the size out.

D gene	V gene	J gene	clone size	CDR3 DNA	CDR3 protein
TRBD2	TRBV2	TRBJ2-1	many	TGTGCCAGCAGTGAAGGACTAGCGGCCTACAATGAGCAGTTCTTC	CASSEGLAAYNEQFF
.	TRBV5-5	TRBJ1-1	many	TGTGCCAGCAGCTTCGCAGCTCTGAACACTGAAGCTTTCTTT	CASSFAALNTEAFF
.	TRBV6-1	TRBJ2-5	many	TGTGCCAGCGTACCCAAGTCTGCAGACAGGTTCCGGGAGACCCAGTACTTC	CASVPKSADRFRETQYF
TRBD1	TRBV6-1	TRBJ2-2	few	TGTGCCAGTTTAAACACCCTACAGGGGGCCGGGGAGCTGTTTTTT	CASLNTLQGAGELFF
.	TRBV14	TRBJ1-1	.	TGTGCCAGCAGCGGCCGACTGGTAAACACTGAAGCTTTCTTT	CASSGRLVNTEAFF
.	TRBV7-9	TRBJ1-5	many	TGTGCCAGCAGCTTAGAGTTGGAGGGACAACAGCCCCAGCATTTT	CASSLELEGQQPQHF
TRBD1	TRBV10-1	TRBJ2-7	.	TGCGCCAGCAGCCGGGACAGGGGGTCCTACGAGCAGTACTTC	CASSRDRGSYEQYF
TRBD2	TRBV18	TRBJ2-7	few	TGTGCCAGCTCGCCATCAGCGGGGGGTATTCTCGAGCAGTACTTC	CASSPSAGGILEQYF
TRBD2	TRBV4-1	TRBJ2-1	.	TGCGCCAGCAGCCAAGAAGGCTTCGGCGGGGGGGCCTACAATGAGCAGTTCTTC	CASSQEGFGGGAYNEQFF
.	TRBV18	TRBJ2-5	.	TGTGCCAGCTCGCAGGAGGACAGTCTCGGCCCGTACTTC	CASSQEDSLGPYF
.	TRBV24-1	TRBJ2-1	many	TGTGCCACCAGTGTGGAACAGGGTAATGAGCAGTTCTTC	CATSVEQGNEQFF
TRBD1	TRBV6-1	TRBJ1-4	few	TGTGCCAGCACCTCGGGACAGACTAATGAAAAACTGTTTTTT	CASTSGQTNEKLFF
TRBD2	TRBV20-1	TRBJ2-1	few	TGCAGTGCTAGAGATTCACTAGCGGGAGGGGTCCACAATGAGCAGTTCTTC	CSARDSLAGGVHNEQFF
.	TRBV18	TRBJ2-2	few	TGTGCCAGCTCACCACCGGGGAAACCTGGGGACACCGGGGAGCTGTTTTTT	CASSPPGKPGDTGELFF
TRBD1	TRBV14	TRBJ1-1	few	TGTGCCAGCAGCCAGAGGAGGGGACAGGGGGAGGGGACTGAAGCTTTCTTT	CASSQRRGQGEGTEAFF
.	TRBV24-1	TRBJ1-2	many	TGTGCCACCAGTGTGCAGAATAACTATGGCTACACCTTC	CATSVQNNYGYTF
TRBD1	TRBV18	TRBJ1-2	many	TGTGCCAGCTCTGACAGGGGGGCCGGCTACACCTTC	CASSDRGAGYTF
.	TRBV6-5	TRBJ1-5	.	TGTGCCAGCAGTTACACCAGGGATAGCAATCAGCCCCAGCATTTT	CASSYTRDSNQPQHF
TRBD2	TRBV6-5	TRBJ2-1	.	TGTGCCAGCAGTTACGGGACTAGCGGGAAGGGGTTCTCGGGTGAGCAGTTCTTC	CASSYGTSGKGFSGEQFF
.	TRBV4-1	TRBJ2-7	.	TGCGCCAGCAGCCAAGTTCGGGAGAACGAGCAGTACTTC	CASSQVRENEQYF
TRBD2	TRBV4-1	TRBJ2-3	many	TGCGCCAGCAGCCAAGAAGGGTTTGTGGGAGGGGATACGCAGTATTTT	CASSQEGFVGGDTQYF
TRBD2	TRBV12-3/TRBV12-4	TRBJ2-7	.	TGTGCCAGCACCCCTGGGTATAGCGGGACTAGCGACTACGAGCAGTGCTTC	CASTPGYSGTSDYEQCF
TRBD2	TRBV20-1	TRBJ2-3	many	TGCAGTGCAAGGACTAGCGGGAGTTGGGGAGACACGCAGTATTTT	CSARTSGSWGDTQYF
TRBD1	TRBV6-2/TRBV6-3	TRBJ1-5	many	TGTGCCAGCAGCAACCTTGGACAGGGGGATCAGCCCCAGCATTTT	CASSNLGQGDQPQHF
TRBD2	TRBV7-9	TRBJ2-1	.	TGTGCCAGCAGCCCCACGGCTGCGGGAGTGAAGGAGCAGTTCTTC	CASSPTAAGVKEQFF
TRBD2	TRBV28	TRBJ2-5	many	TGTGCCAGCAGTGCAAGCGGGGGCGGGAAGACCCAGTACTTC	CASSASGGGKTQYF
.	TRBV27	TRBJ2-7	many	TGTGCCAGCAGTTTTCGGGGGAATGGACGCGAGCAGTACTTC	CASSFRGNGREQYF
.	TRBV7-2	TRBJ2-2	few	TGTGCCAGCAGCTTAGACCAGGGGTCCGGGGAGCTGTTTTTT	CASSLDQGSGELFF
.	TRBV29-1	TRBJ2-5	.	TGCAGCGTTAAAGGATGGAGGGTAGGGGGGACCCAGTACTTC	CSVKGWRVGGTQYF
.	TRBV27	TRBJ1-4	many	TGTGCCAGCAGCCTCAACGGTGTTGGCGAAAAACTGTTTTTT	CASSLNGVGEKLFF
.	TRBV28	TRBJ2-7	many	TGTGCCAGCAGTTGGACCTCACAGGGAACCTACGAGCAGTACTTC	CASSWTSQGTYEQYF
.	TRBV24-1	TRBJ2-3	many	TGTGCCACCAGCACCCCCAGCACAGATACGCAGTATTTT	CATSTPSTDTQYF
TRBD2	TRBV20-1	TRBJ2-1	.	TGCAGTGCTCCTCGCGGGGGGATTAGGAATGAGCAGTTCTTC	CSAPRGGIRNEQFF
.	TRBV27	TRBJ2-1	many	TGTGCCAGCAGTCTCCTGGGTGAGCAGTTCTTC	CASSLLGEQFF
.	TRBV28	TRBJ1-5	many	TGTGCCAGCAGGGGCACCGCCAATCAGCCCCAGCATTTT	CASRGTANQPQHF
.	TRBV11-3	TRBJ1-1	many	TGTGCCAGCAGCCGCCCATCGGACACTGAAGCTTTCTTT	CASSRPSDTEAFF
TRBD2	TRBV27	TRBJ2-7	.	TGTGCCAGCAGTCACGGGACTAGCGGGGCCTCCTACGAGCAGTACTTC	CASSHGTSGASYEQYF